This T cell receptor (beta chain) emerged from a study of response to subunit inactivated influenza vaccine (dated by TCRdb to 2017 to 2018). Regarding the research as a whole: Deep quantitative T cell receptor repertoire profiling was used in the study to track responses to a trivalent subunit inactivated influenza vaccine.

V has 5 bases trimmed and J has 8 bases trimmed; junction bases matching no gene number 10. The CDR3 starts with the cysteine, ends with the phenylalanine, and has 15 residues. The retained sequence is limited to the CDR3, 45 bases, with the frame set at the first base. As for this clonotype: Its antigen target is currently unknown. No base quality values were provided; no much bigger clone lies one nucleotide off.

Results the study describes overall, beyond this receptor: The authors suggested that each seasonal influenza vaccination may recruit only a limited number of new T cells.

Receptor libraries were prepared by RT-PCR. Sequenced using an Illumina HiSeq 2500. TCRdb handled the public reads itself, with Q25 trimming in fastp and clone calling in MiXCR, and kept productive beta chains. Identical CDR3 proteins give one entry, which carries the most common genes and DNA. The sample table holds 550,000 to 600,000 distinct CDR3 sequences, of which about 10% were seen once. About 9.4% of the sample is in the top ten clones. The source of this sequence is a man aged 45-65 years who received an inactivated influenza vaccine. Donor details come from another sample of the same person, matched by shared clones. The material sequenced was PBMCs from blood, taken on the day of vaccination. The V gene is TRBV12-3 or TRBV12-4 and the J gene is TRBJ2-4, and TRBD1 aligns with 9 junction nucleotides. The CDR3 region has the sequence CASSPTGQGGDIQYF. Read as DNA, the sequence is TGTGCCAGCAGTCCCACGGGACAGGGTGGGGACATTCAGTACTTC.